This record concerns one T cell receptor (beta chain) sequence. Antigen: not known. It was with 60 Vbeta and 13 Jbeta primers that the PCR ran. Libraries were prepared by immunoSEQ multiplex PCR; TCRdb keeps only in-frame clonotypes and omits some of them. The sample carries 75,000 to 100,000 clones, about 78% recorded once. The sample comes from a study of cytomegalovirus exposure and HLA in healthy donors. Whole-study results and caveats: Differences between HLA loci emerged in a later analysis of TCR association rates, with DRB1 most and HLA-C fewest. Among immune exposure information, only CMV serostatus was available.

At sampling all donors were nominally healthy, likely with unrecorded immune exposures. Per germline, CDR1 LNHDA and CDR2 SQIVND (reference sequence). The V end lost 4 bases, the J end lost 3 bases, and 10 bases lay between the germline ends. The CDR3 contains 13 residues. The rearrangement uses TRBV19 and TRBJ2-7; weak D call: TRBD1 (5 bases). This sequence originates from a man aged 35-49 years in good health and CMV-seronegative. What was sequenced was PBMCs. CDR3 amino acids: CASSTDNYYEQYF. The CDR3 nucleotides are TGTGCCAGTAGTACGGACAACTACTACGAGCAGTACTTC.